This TCR beta chain was recovered during a study of response to subunit inactivated influenza vaccine. Regarding the study as a whole: It was the authors' suggestion that each seasonal influenza vaccination recruits few new T cells.

TCRdb used MiXCR to reprocess the RT-PCR reads, holding one entry per CDR3 protein. The sample lists 250,000 to 350,000 distinct CDR3 sequences; approximately 20% were seen once. For this clonotype: Antigen specificity is unknown.

V shed 4 bases, J shed 6 bases, and the junction held 8 bases outside the gene matches. CDR3 length: 16 amino acids. Germline V gene sequence: CDR1 SGHRS, CDR2 YFSETQ. The chain is built from TRBV5-1 and TRBJ1-4; 11 positions agree with TRBD1. The TCR originated in a man in his fifties or sixties who received an inactivated influenza vaccine. The starting material was PBMCs from blood, obtained about 19 months after vaccination. CDR3 amino acids: CASSPLPGQGDEKLFF. CDR3 in DNA: TGCGCCAGCAGCCCCCTCCCGGGACAGGGGGATGAAAAACTGTTTTTT.